This is a list of T cell receptor beta chains from one sample in a study of T cell responses to AZD1222 COVID-19 vaccine. Generated by immunoSEQ multiplex PCR, the TCRdb table keeps only in-frame clones and is missing some. The data contain about 150,000 clones, 75% to 95% of them singletons. Specimen: peripheral blood, collected on day 0 of AZD1222 vaccination. Source of these receptors: an adult in good health. Both conserved end residues are part of each CDR3. The D gene is left open where the match is weak. The listing skips clone size in some rows; elsewhere it reads once, few, many or a size class.

V,J,D,size,DNA,CDR3
TRBV6-6,TRBJ1-1,NA,NA,TGTGCCAGCAGTTATCGGGGGGTCTTGAACACTGAAGCTTTCTTT,CASSYRGVLNTEAFF
TRBV9,TRBJ1-2,TRBD1,NA,TGTGCCAGCAGCGCCCGACAGGGGACTGGCTACACCTTC,CASSARQGTGYTF
TRBV27,TRBJ2-5,NA,NA,TGTGCCAGCAGTCCAAAGACCCAGTACTTC,CASSPKTQYF
TRBV15,TRBJ1-3,NA,NA,TGTGCCACCAGCAACTCGATCTTCTCTGGAAACACCATATATTTT,CATSNSIFSGNTIYF
TRBV6-2/TRBV6-3,TRBJ2-2,TRBD1,NA,TGTGCCAGCAGTTACTCGGGGACAGCTGACACCGGGGAGCTGTTTTTT,CASSYSGTADTGELFF
TRBV7-3,TRBJ2-7,NA,few,TGTGCCAGCAGCTTACGCGGGGGCCATTCCTACGAGCAGTACTTC,CASSLRGGHSYEQYF
TRBV4-1,TRBJ1-1,NA,few,TGCGCCAGCAGCCAAGAATCCGCCGGTTACACTGAAGCTTTCTTT,CASSQESAGYTEAFF
TRBV7-2,TRBJ1-1,NA,NA,TGTGCCAGCAGCGTCGTTACAGAAAACACTGAAGCTTTCTTT,CASSVVTENTEAFF
TRBV28,TRBJ1-2,TRBD1,NA,TGTGCCAGCAGTCTCAACAGGGGGCTGGATGGCTACACCTTC,CASSLNRGLDGYTF
TRBV12-5,TRBJ2-7,NA,once,TGTGCTAGTGCCAAAGATTGGGGGGTACATTACGAGCAGTACTTC,CASAKDWGVHYEQYF
TRBV7-2,TRBJ2-7,TRBD1,once,TGTGCCAGCAGCCCTAGACAGGGGCGATACGAGCAGTACTTC,CASSPRQGRYEQYF
TRBV12-3/TRBV12-4,TRBJ1-2,NA,NA,TGTGCCAGCAGTTTGGGGGCCGACGGCTACACCTTC,CASSLGADGYTF
TRBV7-8,TRBJ1-1,NA,once,TGTGCCAGCAGCTTAGACCGACAGGCGAACACTGAAGCTTTCTTT,CASSLDRQANTEAFF
TRBV30,TRBJ1-3,NA,NA,TGTGCCTGGAGTGTAGGAACACTCTCTGGAAACACCATATATTTT,CAWSVGTLSGNTIYF
TRBV7-2,TRBJ1-5,NA,NA,TGTGCCAGCAGCTTTGGGGCCTCTAATCAGCCCCAGCATTTT,CASSFGASNQPQHF
TRBV15,TRBJ1-4,NA,NA,TGTGCCACCAGCAGAGATCTGAGGTCAATTAATGAAAAACTGTTTTTT,CATSRDLRSINEKLFF
TRBV6-6,TRBJ1-3,NA,NA,TGTGCCAGCAGGGACCCGGGGGCAAACTCTGGAAACACCATATATTTT,CASRDPGANSGNTIYF
TRBV5-6,TRBJ1-6,TRBD1,few,TGTGCCAGCAGCTTCCCGGGACAGGGTAATTCACCCCTCCACTTT,CASSFPGQGNSPLHF
TRBV6-1,TRBJ1-4,TRBD1,once,TGTGCCAGCAGCGAAAGGGTGGGACAGGGTAATGAAAAACTGTTTTTT,CASSERVGQGNEKLFF
TRBV28,TRBJ1-5,NA,NA,TGTGCCAGCAGTCACTCAGGGGAAATGAGCAATCAGCCCCAGCATTTT,CASSHSGEMSNQPQHF
TRBV4-1,TRBJ2-1,NA,few,TGCGCCAGCAGCCATACGAGGGGCGATGAGCAGTTCTTC,CASSHTRGDEQFF
TRBV18,TRBJ2-7,TRBD2,NA,TGTGCCAGCTCACCAAAACTAGCGGATAACTCCTACGAGCAGTACTTC,CASSPKLADNSYEQYF
TRBV30,TRBJ1-5,NA,NA,TGTGCCTGGAGAGCCGGGGCCAATCAGCCCCAGCATTTT,CAWRAGANQPQHF
TRBV7-9,TRBJ2-3,TRBD2,NA,TGTGCCAGCAGCTCTACCGGGACTAGCGGGAGTCCCTCAACAGATACGCAGTATTTT,CASSSTGTSGSPSTDTQYF
TRBV28,TRBJ2-7,NA,NA,TGTGCCAGCAGTTTTATTTTATTAGGGTTTAACGCCTACGAGCAGTACTTC,CASSFILLGFNAYEQYF
TRBV5-1,TRBJ1-2,NA,NA,TGCGCCAGCAGGGACGGAGTAGTAGCTAACTATGGCTACACCTTC,CASRDGVVANYGYTF
TRBV21-1,TRBJ2-7,NA,few,TGTGCCACCCTTAAGAGGGATGGCGGACTTAAGATGGCCTACGAGCAGTACTTC,CATLKRDGGLKMAYEQYF
TRBV27,TRBJ1-2,NA,NA,TGTGCCAGCAGTACAAACAGGGTTGGATATGGCTACACCTTC,CASSTNRVGYGYTF
TRBV24-1,TRBJ2-3,TRBD2,NA,TGTGCCACCCGCGGGAGCATAGGAGATACGCAGTATTTT,CATRGSIGDTQYF
TRBV24-1,TRBJ2-1,TRBD1,NA,TGTGCCACCAGCGAGGACAGGAGCTCCTACAATGAGCAGTTCTTC,CATSEDRSSYNEQFF
TRBV4-1,TRBJ2-4,TRBD2,NA,TGCGCCAGCAGCCAATACCTAGCGGCAGCAACAAACATTCAGTACTTC,CASSQYLAAATNIQYF
TRBV3-1/TRBV3-2,TRBJ2-1,NA,NA,TGTGCCAGCAGCTATGGGACTTTTATTGGGAATGAGCAGTTCTTC,CASSYGTFIGNEQFF
TRBV4-3,TRBJ2-7,NA,once,TGCGCCAGCAGCCAAGTTGGAGGACGGAAGCTTGAGCAGTACTTC,CASSQVGGRKLEQYF
TRBV29-1,TRBJ2-3,TRBD2,NA,TGCAGCGTTCTTGGGACTAGCGGAGTTACGCAGTATTTT,CSVLGTSGVTQYF
TRBV6-4,TRBJ2-2,NA,many,TGTGCCAGCAGTGACTCGAGCGGGAACACCGGGGAGCTGTTTTTT,CASSDSSGNTGELFF
TRBV7-3,TRBJ2-7,NA,NA,TGTGCCAGCAGCCCGGGGTCGGGGAGTGGCCTGTACGAGCAGTACTTC,CASSPGSGSGLYEQYF
TRBV6-2/TRBV6-3,TRBJ1-1,NA,NA,TGTGCCAGCAGTTACGGCGGGGGGCAAGGACCCCTCGAAGCTTTCTTT,CASSYGGGQGPLEAFF
TRBV28,TRBJ2-1,NA,NA,TGTGCCAGCAGCCAAGACAGCTACAATGAGCAGTTCTTC,CASSQDSYNEQFF
TRBV6-5,TRBJ1-1,TRBD1,NA,TGTGCCAGCACCCCAAGGGGGCGGAACACTGAAGCTTTCTTT,CASTPRGRNTEAFF
TRBV28,TRBJ1-1,NA,NA,TGTGCCAGCAGTTTTCGCCTTCCTGAAGCTTTCTTT,CASSFRLPEAFF
TRBV4-3,TRBJ2-5,TRBD2,NA,TGCGCCAGCAGCCAAGAAGTGGTTCTAGCGGGAGCAGAGACCCAGTACTTC,CASSQEVVLAGAETQYF
TRBV24-1,TRBJ1-1,NA,NA,TGTGCCACCAGTACCGCAGCGAACACTGAAGCTTTCTTT,CATSTAANTEAFF
TRBV6-1,TRBJ2-7,NA,NA,TGTGCCAGCAGTGAAAGGGGGGGGGACTCCTACGAGCAGTACTTC,CASSERGGDSYEQYF
TRBV6-4,TRBJ1-2,NA,NA,TGTGCCAGCAGTGACTCGACAGATACACTCTATGGCTACACCTTC,CASSDSTDTLYGYTF
TRBV19,TRBJ2-1,NA,NA,TGTGCCAGTAGTACTTACGGGTGGAATGAGCAGTTCTTC,CASSTYGWNEQFF
TRBV6-5,TRBJ2-5,TRBD2,NA,TGTGCCAGCAGCGGACTAGAGGGATCCCAAGAGACCCAGTACTTC,CASSGLEGSQETQYF
TRBV5-1,TRBJ2-1,TRBD2,NA,TGCGCCAGCAGCACTAGCGGGAGCTCCTACAATGAGCAGTTCTTC,CASSTSGSSYNEQFF
TRBV6-2/TRBV6-3,TRBJ2-3,NA,NA,TGTGCCAGCAGCCAACTGCCGAACATAGATACGCAGTATTTT,CASSQLPNIDTQYF
TRBV7-2,TRBJ1-1,TRBD1,NA,TGTGCCAGCAGCCCTCGGACAGGGGGCATGAACACTGAAGCTTTCTTT,CASSPRTGGMNTEAFF
TRBV5-1,TRBJ2-7,NA,NA,TGCGCCAGCAGCTCAGAAACCGGGGCCTACGAGCAGTACTTC,CASSSETGAYEQYF
TRBV14,TRBJ1-3,TRBD1,NA,TGTGCCAGCAGCCGGGACAGGGTTTCGTACGGCACCATATATTTT,CASSRDRVSYGTIYF
TRBV7-6,TRBJ2-1,NA,once,TGTGCCAGCAGCTTATACGGGGCGGGGAATGAGCAGTTCTTC,CASSLYGAGNEQFF
TRBV27,TRBJ1-2,NA,NA,TGTGCCAGCAGTTATGGAAGAAACTATGGCTACACCTTC,CASSYGRNYGYTF
TRBV3-1/TRBV3-2,TRBJ2-5,NA,NA,TGTGCCAGCAGCCCCCGGGCGCGGGGGACCCAGTACTTC,CASSPRARGTQYF
TRBV7-4,TRBJ1-1,NA,few,TGTGCCAGCAGCTTAGTAGGGGAAGGTATGAACACTGAAGCTTTCTTT,CASSLVGEGMNTEAFF
TRBV21-1,TRBJ2-1,NA,NA,TGTGCCAGCAGCCTGACAGGGGAAAGGATGTCCTACAATGAGCAGTTCTTC,CASSLTGERMSYNEQFF
TRBV28,TRBJ1-6,NA,NA,TGTGCCAGCAGTTTGAGGAATTCACCCCTCCACTTT,CASSLRNSPLHF
TRBV29-1,TRBJ2-7,TRBD2,NA,TGCAGCGTTGGGGGGCTAGCGGGTTCCTACGAGCAGTACTTC,CSVGGLAGSYEQYF
TRBV5-8,TRBJ2-1,TRBD1,NA,TGTGCCAGCAGCTTTTACAGGGGGAGCGATGAGCAGTTCTTC,CASSFYRGSDEQFF
TRBV18,TRBJ2-7,NA,once,TGTGCCAGCTCGGGTCCCCAAAACGAGCAGTACTTC,CASSGPQNEQYF